The rows below give T cell receptor beta chains drawn from one sample of a study of blood T cell repertoires in COVID-19. TCRdb's copy holds only in-frame clones and misses some; the assay was immunoSEQ multiplex PCR. The sample has about 270,000 clones; about 89% are singletons. The sequenced sample was peripheral blood. The receptors derive from a middle-aged man with acute or convalescent COVID-19. CDR3s leave out the opening cysteine and the closing phenylalanine or tryptophan. Fields, in order: D gene, J gene, V gene, CDR3 protein. The D gene is left open where the match is weak.

NA | TRBJ2-3 | TRBV19 | ASSPQGFPSTDTQY
NA | TRBJ2-7 | TRBV7-2 | ASSWGSDSYEQY
NA | TRBJ2-7 | TRBV30 | AWSLAGEQY
NA | TRBJ2-5 | TRBV5-1 | ASAEVALVETQY
TRBD1 | TRBJ1-1 | TRBV6-5 | ASFWTGGVTEAF
NA | TRBJ1-2 | TRBV3-1/TRBV3-2 | ASSQGAGEGYGYT
TRBD1 | TRBJ2-3 | TRBV5-6 | ASSDRGPDTQY
TRBD1 | TRBJ1-5 | TRBV19 | ASSMRTGITQPQH
NA | TRBJ2-1 | TRBV29-1 | SVEDRGDRYNEQF
NA | TRBJ1-2 | TRBV6-6 | ASSYMEANYGYT
NA | TRBJ2-2 | TRBV4-1 | ASSHRGELF
NA | TRBJ2-4 | TRBV4-2 | ASSQEPPGAKNIQY
TRBD1 | TRBJ2-3 | TRBV24-1 | ATSGGTGWTDTQY
TRBD1 | TRBJ1-1 | TRBV9 | ASSVGQGGTEAF
TRBD1 | TRBJ2-7 | TRBV19 | ASRNRGGTYEQY
NA | TRBJ2-3 | TRBV7-8 | ASGRDSRGTDTQY
TRBD1 | TRBJ1-1 | TRBV9 | ASSPTGGNTEAF
TRBD1 | TRBJ2-2 | TRBV10-2 | ASRVILQGAGGELF
NA | TRBJ2-7 | TRBV7-9 | ASSLRQDHYEQY
NA | TRBJ2-7 | TRBV5-4 | ASSTRQHEQY
NA | TRBJ1-1 | TRBV29-1 | SAAGLRLNTEAF
TRBD1 | TRBJ1-5 | TRBV6-1 | ASSEAGQFNQPQH
NA | TRBJ2-5 | TRBV5-1 | ASCPLSFGQETQY
TRBD1 | TRBJ1-1 | TRBV27 | ASSPWTGAYTEAF
TRBD1 | TRBJ2-3 | TRBV2 | ASSELGPWDRGTTDTQY
NA | TRBJ2-5 | TRBV15 | ATSKERYQETQY
NA | TRBJ2-5 | TRBV14 | ASSRRGTQY
TRBD1 | TRBJ1-2 | TRBV7-3 | ASSLFQGVGGYT
NA | TRBJ1-1 | TRBV2 | ASLGDMNTEAF